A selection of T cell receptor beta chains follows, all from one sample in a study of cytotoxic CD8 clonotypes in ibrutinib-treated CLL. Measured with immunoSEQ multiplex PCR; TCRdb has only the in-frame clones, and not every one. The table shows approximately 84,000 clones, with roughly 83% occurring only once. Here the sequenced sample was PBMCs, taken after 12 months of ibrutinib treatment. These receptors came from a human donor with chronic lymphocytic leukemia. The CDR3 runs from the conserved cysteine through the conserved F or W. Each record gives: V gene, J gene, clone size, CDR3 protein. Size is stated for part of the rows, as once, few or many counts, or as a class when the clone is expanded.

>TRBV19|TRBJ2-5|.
CASSPRGGPQETQYF
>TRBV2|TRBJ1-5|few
CASSEGARWPQHF
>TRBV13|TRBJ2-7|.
CASSLGRDSSYEQYF
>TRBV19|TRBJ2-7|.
CASSPRTGASYEQYF
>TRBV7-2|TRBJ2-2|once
CASSLGAIAGVNTGELFF
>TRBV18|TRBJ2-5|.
CASSNLFEVADEETQYF
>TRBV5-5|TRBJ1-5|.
CASSPDQGGNQPQHF
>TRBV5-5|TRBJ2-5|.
CASSLGGYETQYF
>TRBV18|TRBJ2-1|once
CASSPQLAGGPKREQFF
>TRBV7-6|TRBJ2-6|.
CASSWGGGPLSGANVLTF
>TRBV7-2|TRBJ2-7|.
CASSLTSRALVYEQYF
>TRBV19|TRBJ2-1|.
CASSPLAGGPAGQFF
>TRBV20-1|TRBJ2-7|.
CSATPGDEQYF
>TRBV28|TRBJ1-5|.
CASSHRDRVDQPQHF
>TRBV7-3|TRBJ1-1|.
CASSFADATEAFF
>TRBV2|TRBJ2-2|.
CASSGQGTTNTGELFF
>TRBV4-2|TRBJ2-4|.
CASSHAAEIAKNIQYF
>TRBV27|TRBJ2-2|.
CASSLTPDRFSPGELFF
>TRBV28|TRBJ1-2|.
CASSLWGGSPPYGYTF
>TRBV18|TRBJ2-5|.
CASSPRAPAPGETQYF
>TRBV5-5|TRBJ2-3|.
CASTTLTSGGTDTQYF
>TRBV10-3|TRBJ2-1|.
CAIRTGQGGYNEQFF
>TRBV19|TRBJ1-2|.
CASSMVGQLLPLYGYTF
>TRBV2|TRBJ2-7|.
CASSGQGVYEQYF
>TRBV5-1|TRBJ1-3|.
CASSSQGATGNTIYF
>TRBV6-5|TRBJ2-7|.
CASSRGQSYEQYF
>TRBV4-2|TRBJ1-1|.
CASSQDLGTGPYTEAFF
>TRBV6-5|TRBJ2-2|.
CASSYGADTGELFF
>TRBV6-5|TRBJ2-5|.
CASSHRGTQYF
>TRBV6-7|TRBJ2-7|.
CASTTVGLGEQYF
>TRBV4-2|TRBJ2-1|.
CASSQVGQGGRDEQFF
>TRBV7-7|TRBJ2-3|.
CASSLDRAPGYTQYF
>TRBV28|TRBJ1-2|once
CASSLGVGAGYTF
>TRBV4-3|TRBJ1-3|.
CASSQDRTVGNTIYF
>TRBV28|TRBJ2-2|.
CASSPPEGGTGELFF
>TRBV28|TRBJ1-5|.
CASSFGFQPQHF
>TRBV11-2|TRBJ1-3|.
CATRGNSGNTIYF
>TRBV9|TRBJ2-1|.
CASSPNRAPAYEQFF
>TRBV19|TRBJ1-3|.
CASSTLLSGNTIYF
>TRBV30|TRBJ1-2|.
CAWSQGSGYTF
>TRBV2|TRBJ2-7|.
CASSEKQGRGVEQYF
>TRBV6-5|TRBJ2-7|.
CASTRGGASYEQYF
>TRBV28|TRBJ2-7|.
CASSRPIPYEQYF
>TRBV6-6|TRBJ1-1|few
CASSYRALDTEAFF
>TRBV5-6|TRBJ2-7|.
CASSWTRGGEQYF
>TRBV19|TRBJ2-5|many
CASSIGRGTETQYF
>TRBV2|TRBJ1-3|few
CASAGQLGDTIYF
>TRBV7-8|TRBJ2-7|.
CASSFGLAGEQYF
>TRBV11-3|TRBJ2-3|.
CASSLGEPTDTQYF
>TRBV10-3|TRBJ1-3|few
CAISDKDRQGETIYF
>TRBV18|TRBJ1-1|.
CASSPPGASDTEAFF
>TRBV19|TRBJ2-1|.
CASSGTVNEQFF